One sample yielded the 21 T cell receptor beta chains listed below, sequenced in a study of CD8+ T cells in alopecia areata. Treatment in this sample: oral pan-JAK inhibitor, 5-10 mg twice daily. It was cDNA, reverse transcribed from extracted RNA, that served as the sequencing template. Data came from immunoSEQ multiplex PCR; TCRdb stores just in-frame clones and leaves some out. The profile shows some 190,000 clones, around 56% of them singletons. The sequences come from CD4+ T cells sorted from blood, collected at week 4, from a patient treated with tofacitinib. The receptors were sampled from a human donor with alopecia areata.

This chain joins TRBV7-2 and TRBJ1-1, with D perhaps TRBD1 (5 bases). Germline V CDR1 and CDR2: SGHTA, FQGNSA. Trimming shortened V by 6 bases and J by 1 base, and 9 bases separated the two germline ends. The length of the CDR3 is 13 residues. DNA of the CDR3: TGTGCCAGCAGGGGGACCAGGAACACTGAAGCTTTCTTT. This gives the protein CASRGTRNTEAFF.

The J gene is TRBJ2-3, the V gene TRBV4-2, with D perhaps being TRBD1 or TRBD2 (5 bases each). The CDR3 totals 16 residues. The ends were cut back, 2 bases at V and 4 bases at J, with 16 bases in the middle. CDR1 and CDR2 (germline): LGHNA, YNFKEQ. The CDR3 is CASSQPPVRGADTQYF. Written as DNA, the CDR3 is TGTGCCAGCAGCCAACCCCCGGTCCGAGGGGCAGATACGCAGTATTTT.

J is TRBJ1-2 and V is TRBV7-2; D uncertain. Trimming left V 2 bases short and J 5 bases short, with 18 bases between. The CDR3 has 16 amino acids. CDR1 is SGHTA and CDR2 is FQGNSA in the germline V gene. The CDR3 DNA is TGTGCCAGCAGCTTATCGGCCGGACGGAGCCTTTATGGCTACACCTTC. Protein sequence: CASSLSAGRSLYGYTF.

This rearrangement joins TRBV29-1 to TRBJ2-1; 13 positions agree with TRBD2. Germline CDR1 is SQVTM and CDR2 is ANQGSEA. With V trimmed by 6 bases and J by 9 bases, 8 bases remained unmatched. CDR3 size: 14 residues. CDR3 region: CSVTELAGGREQFF. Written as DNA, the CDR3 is TGCAGCGTCACAGAACTAGCGGGAGGGCGTGAGCAGTTCTTC.

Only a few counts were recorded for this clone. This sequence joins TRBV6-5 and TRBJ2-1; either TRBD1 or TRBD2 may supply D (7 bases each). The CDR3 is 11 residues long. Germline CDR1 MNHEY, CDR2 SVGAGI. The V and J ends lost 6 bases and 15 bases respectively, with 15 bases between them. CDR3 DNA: TGTGCCAGCAGGAGCGGGACAGTGGCGTTCTTC. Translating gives CASRSGTVAFF.

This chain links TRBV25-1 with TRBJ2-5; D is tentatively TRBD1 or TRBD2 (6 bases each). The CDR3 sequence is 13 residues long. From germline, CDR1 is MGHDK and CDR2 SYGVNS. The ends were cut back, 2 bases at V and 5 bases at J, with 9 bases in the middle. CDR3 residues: CASSEGGRETQYF. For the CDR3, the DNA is TGTGCCAGCAGTGAAGGGGGGCGGGAGACCCAGTACTTC.

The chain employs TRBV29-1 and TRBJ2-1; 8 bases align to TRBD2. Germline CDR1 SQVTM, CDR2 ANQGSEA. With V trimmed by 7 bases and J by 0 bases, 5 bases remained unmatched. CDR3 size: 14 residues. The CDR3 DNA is TGCAGCGCCGCGAGCGGGAGCTCCTACAATGAGCAGTTCTTC. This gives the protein CSAASGSSYNEQFF.

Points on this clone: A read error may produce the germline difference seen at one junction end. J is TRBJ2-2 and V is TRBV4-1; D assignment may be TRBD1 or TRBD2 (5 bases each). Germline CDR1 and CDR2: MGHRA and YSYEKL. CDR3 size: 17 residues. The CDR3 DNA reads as TGCGCCAGCAGCCAAGTTCGGTCCGGGGCGAAGACCGGGGAGCTGTTTTTT. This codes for CASSQVRSGAKTGELFF.

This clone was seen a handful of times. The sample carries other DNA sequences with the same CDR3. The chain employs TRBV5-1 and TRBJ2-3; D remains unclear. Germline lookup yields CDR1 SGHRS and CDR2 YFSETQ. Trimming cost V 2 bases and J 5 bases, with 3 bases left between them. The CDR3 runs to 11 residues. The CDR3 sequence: CASSLGDTQYF. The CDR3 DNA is TGCGCCAGCAGCTTAGGAGATACGCAGTATTTT. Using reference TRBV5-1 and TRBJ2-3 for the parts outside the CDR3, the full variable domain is KAGVTQTPRYLIKTRGQQVTLSCSPISGHRSVSWYQQTPGQGLQFLFEYFSETQRNKGNFPGRFSGRQFSNSRSEMNVSTLELGDSALYLCASSLGDTQYFGPGTRLTVL.

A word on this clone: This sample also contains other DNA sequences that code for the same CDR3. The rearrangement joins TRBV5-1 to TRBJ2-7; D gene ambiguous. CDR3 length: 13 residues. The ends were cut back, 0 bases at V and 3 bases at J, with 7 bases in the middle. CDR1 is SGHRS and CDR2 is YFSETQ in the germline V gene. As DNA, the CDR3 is TGCGCCAGCAGCTTGGGACTCAACTACGAGCAGTACTTC. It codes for CASSLGLNYEQYF.

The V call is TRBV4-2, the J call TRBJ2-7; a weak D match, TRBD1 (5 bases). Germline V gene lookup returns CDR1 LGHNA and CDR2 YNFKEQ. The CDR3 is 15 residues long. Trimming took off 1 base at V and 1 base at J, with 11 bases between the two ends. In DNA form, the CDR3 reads TGTGCCAGCAGCCAAGGCCCAGGGTCATCCTACGAGCAGTACTTC. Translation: CASSQGPGSSYEQYF.

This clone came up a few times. The CDR3 protein is CSVDGMNTGELFF. CDR3 sequence (DNA): TGCAGCGTTGACGGGATGAACACCGGGGAGCTGTTTTTT. The rearrangement joins TRBV29-1 to TRBJ2-2; the D gene is possibly TRBD2 (5 bases). The germline V and J ends were trimmed by 3 bases and 1 base, with 6 bases remaining between them. CDR3 size: 13 residues. CDR1 and CDR2 (germline): SQVTM, ANQGSEA.

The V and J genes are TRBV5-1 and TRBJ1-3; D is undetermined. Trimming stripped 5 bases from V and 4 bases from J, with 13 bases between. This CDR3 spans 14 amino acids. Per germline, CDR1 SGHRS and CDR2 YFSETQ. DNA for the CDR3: TGCGCCAGCAGTCCGGACGGGTCGGGAAACACCATATATTTT. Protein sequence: CASSPDGSGNTIYF.

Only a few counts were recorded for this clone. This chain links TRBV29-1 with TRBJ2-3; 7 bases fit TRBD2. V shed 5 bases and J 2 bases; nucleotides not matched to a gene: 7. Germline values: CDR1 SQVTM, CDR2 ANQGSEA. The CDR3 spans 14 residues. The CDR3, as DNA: TGCAGCGTTCGGCTAGCGGATGTCACAGATACGCAGTATTTT. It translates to CSVRLADVTDTQYF.

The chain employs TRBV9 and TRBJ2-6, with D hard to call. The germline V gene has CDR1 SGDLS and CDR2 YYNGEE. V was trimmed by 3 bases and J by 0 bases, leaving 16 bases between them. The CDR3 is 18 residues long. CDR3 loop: CASSAPRGGFSGANVLTF. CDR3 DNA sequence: TGTGCCAGCAGCGCACCCCGCGGCGGATTCTCTGGGGCCAACGTCCTGACTTTC.

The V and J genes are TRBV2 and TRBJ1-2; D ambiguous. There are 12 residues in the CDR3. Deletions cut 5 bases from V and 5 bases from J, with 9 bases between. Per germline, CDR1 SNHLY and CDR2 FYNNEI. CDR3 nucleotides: TGTGCCAGCAGTCCGGGTGGGTATGGCTACACCTTC. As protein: CASSPGGYGYTF.

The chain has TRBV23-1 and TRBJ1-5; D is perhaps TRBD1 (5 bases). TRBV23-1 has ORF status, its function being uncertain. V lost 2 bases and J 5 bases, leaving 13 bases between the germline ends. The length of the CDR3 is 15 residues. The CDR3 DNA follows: TGCGCCAGCAGTCAACGGGGTCAGGGTTATCAGCCCCAGCATTTT. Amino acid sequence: CASSQRGQGYQPQHF.

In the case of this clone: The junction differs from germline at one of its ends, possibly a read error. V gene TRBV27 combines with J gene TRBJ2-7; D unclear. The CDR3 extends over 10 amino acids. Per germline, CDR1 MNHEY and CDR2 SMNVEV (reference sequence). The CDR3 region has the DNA TGTGCCAGCAGTCTAGTCGAGCTCGGATTC. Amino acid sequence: CASSLVELGF.

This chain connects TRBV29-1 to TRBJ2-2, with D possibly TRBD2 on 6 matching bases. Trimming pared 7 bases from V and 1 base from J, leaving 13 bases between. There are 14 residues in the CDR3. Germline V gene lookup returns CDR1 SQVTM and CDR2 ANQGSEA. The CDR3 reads CSAEETRNTGELFF. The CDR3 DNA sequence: TGCAGCGCGGAGGAGACTAGGAACACCGGGGAGCTGTTTTTT.

CDR3 amino acids: CAIRSFVTEAFF. CDR3 in DNA: TGTGCCATCAGAAGTTTTGTTACTGAAGCTTTCTTT. This chain joins TRBV10-3 and TRBJ1-1; D gene ambiguous. The CDR3 extends over 12 amino acids. V lost 6 bases and J 5 bases, leaving 10 bases between the germline ends. Germline V gives CDR1 ENHRY, CDR2 SYGVKD.

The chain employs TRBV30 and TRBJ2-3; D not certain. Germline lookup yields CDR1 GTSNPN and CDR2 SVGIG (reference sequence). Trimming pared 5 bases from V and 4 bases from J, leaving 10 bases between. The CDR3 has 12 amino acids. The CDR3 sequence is CAWAPIADTQYF. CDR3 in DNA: TGTGCCTGGGCTCCCATCGCAGATACGCAGTATTTT.